The 29 T cell receptor beta chains presented below share a single source sample, sequenced in a study of beta chain features in type 1 diabetes. General study results and limits: Across all four CD4+ subsets, people with type 1 diabetes showed modestly shorter TCRB CDR3s.

No cognate antigen is known for these TCRs. Sequencing targeted expressed TCRB transcripts, as all isolated RNA had been reverse transcribed. Sequencing used immunoSEQ multiplex PCR; TCRdb keeps in-frame clones, though not all of them. The repertoire holds tens of thousands of clones, with about 40% as singletons. Sequencing was carried out using Tregs from blood. These receptors all stem from a man aged 25 to 40 with type 1 diabetes.

The rearrangement links TRBV28 to TRBJ1-5, with 9 bases matching TRBD1. Losses at the gene ends were 4 bases for V and 5 bases for J; bases not matched to a gene: 3. The germline V gene has CDR1 MDHEN and CDR2 SYDVKM. CDR3 length equals 14 residues. The chain's CDR3 is CASSWGQGDQPQHF. Here the CDR3 DNA reads TGTGCCAGCAGTTGGGGACAGGGCGATCAGCCCCAGCATTTT.

The V gene is TRBV7-2, the J gene TRBJ2-7; 9 nucleotides line up with TRBD1. This CDR3 region has 14 residues. The V and J ends lost 3 bases and 2 bases, in that order; junction bases with no gene match: 2. Germline V gene lookup returns CDR1 SGHTA and CDR2 FQGNSA. The CDR3 protein is CASSFGTGPYEQYF. DNA of the CDR3: TGTGCCAGCAGCTTTGGGACAGGGCCCTACGAGCAGTACTTC.

The chain uses TRBV23-1 and TRBJ2-7, with TRBD2 matching 15 bases. TRBV23-1 counts as an open reading frame of uncertain function. The CDR3 sequence is 15 residues long. After removal of 3 bases from V and 4 bases from J, the junction contained 1 base not matched to a gene. CDR3 region: CASSQGLAGGYEQYF. For the CDR3, the DNA is TGCGCCAGCAGTCAGGGACTAGCGGGGGGATACGAGCAGTACTTC.

The V and J genes are TRBV4-2 and TRBJ2-7; a possible D gene is TRBD1 (5 bases). The germline CDR1 and CDR2 sequences are LGHNA and YNFKEQ. The V and J ends lost 6 bases and 2 bases respectively, with 17 bases between them. The CDR3 is 15 residues long. CDR3 in amino acids: CASSQLAQDPYEQYF. DNA for the CDR3: TGTGCCAGCAGTCAATTAGCACAGGATCCCTACGAGCAGTACTTC.

The CDR3 coding sequence is TGTGCCAGCAGTTTATCAGGGACTACCTCCTACGAGCAGTACTTC. It encodes CASSLSGTTSYEQYF. The chain recombines TRBV28 with TRBJ2-7, with 7 nucleotides matching TRBD2. Germline V lookup: CDR1 MDHEN, CDR2 SYDVKM. V trimming: 1 base; J trimming: 0 bases; junction bases outside the gene matches: 3. This CDR3 has 15 amino acids.

The chain employs TRBV2 and TRBJ1-6, with TRBD1 matching 8 bases. In germline, CDR1 is SNHLY, CDR2 FYNNEI. V was pared by 5 bases and J by 5 bases, with 5 bases of the junction left unmatched. The CDR3 runs 15 residues. The CDR3 spells CASSRQGMDNSPLHF. The CDR3 nucleotides read TGTGCCAGCAGTCGACAGGGGATGGATAATTCACCCCTCCACTTT.

The rearrangement joins TRBV10-3 to TRBJ2-5, with TRBD1 as a possible D gene (7 bases). TRBJ2-7 matches the DNA end more closely, so the J call is doubtful. The CDR3 runs 12 residues. CDR1 is ENHRY, CDR2 SYGVKD, per germline. The CDR3 nucleotides read TGTGCCATCAGTGGCGGGACAGACGAGCAGTACTTC. This gives the protein CAISGGTDEQYF.

This clone came up a few times. The chain carries TRBV5-1 and TRBJ2-5; 7 positions agree with TRBD2. The CDR3 spans 15 residues. CDR1 and CDR2 (germline): SGHRS, YFSETQ. The J segment lost 5 bases and the V segment lost 2 bases, leaving 9 bases of the junction unmatched. CDR3 in amino acids: CASSFGGLAMETQYF. CDR3 in DNA: TGCGCCAGCAGCTTCGGGGGGTTGGCAATGGAGACCCAGTACTTC.

The chain links TRBV18 to TRBJ1-2; unclear D gene. The ends were cut back, 2 bases at V and 0 bases at J, with 10 bases in the middle. CDR1 KGHSH and CDR2 LQKENI come from the germline V gene. The CDR3 contains 15 residues. CDR3 in amino acids: CASSPGREANYGYTF. CDR3 DNA sequence: TGTGCCAGCTCACCAGGACGGGAAGCTAACTATGGCTACACCTTC.

The chain has TRBV28 and TRBJ2-7; D might be TRBD1 (6 bases). CDR3 length: 13 amino acids. Germline CDR1 MDHEN, CDR2 SYDVKM. Trimming removed 5 bases from V and 5 bases from J, with 13 bases in between. In DNA form, the CDR3 reads TGTGCCAGCAGTCCTAACAGGGACCACGAGCAGTACTTC. Its protein product is CASSPNRDHEQYF. Combining the CDR3 with reference TRBV28 and TRBJ2-7 gives the whole variable domain DVKVTQSSRYLVKRTGEKVFLECVQDMDHENMFWYRQDPGLGLRLIYFSYDVKMKEKGDIPEGYSVSREKKERFSLILESASTNQTSMYLCASSPNRDHEQYFGPGTRLTVT.

The chain recombines TRBV4-2 with TRBJ1-4; 7 bases agree with TRBD1. Germline-derived CDR1 and CDR2 are LGHNA and YNFKEQ. Unmatched junction bases numbered 4, after V lost 3 bases and J lost 0 bases. The CDR3 sequence is 16 residues long. The chain's CDR3 is CASSQGQGATNEKLFF. The CDR3 DNA reads as TGTGCCAGCAGCCAGGGGCAGGGGGCAACTAATGAAAAACTGTTTTTT.

The genes are TRBV7-9 and TRBJ2-7; D gene ambiguous. V lost 3 bases, J lost 3 bases, and 6 bases lay in between. Germline CDR1 and CDR2: SEHNR and FQNEAQ (reference sequence). The CDR3 totals 12 residues. The CDR3 sequence is CASSFDFYEQYF. The CDR3 DNA reads as TGTGCCAGCAGCTTCGACTTCTACGAGCAGTACTTC.

This clone turned up a few times. This chain links TRBV11-2 with TRBJ2-2, with a possible D match to TRBD2 (6 bases). This CDR3 region has 19 residues. The germline gives CDR1 SGHAT, CDR2 FQNNGV. Trimming shortened V by 1 base and J by 1 base, and 19 bases separated the two germline ends. DNA of the CDR3: TGTGCCAGCAGCTTAGTCCCATCGGGGGTCTTAGGGAACACCGGGGAGCTGTTTTTT. It specifies CASSLVPSGVLGNTGELFF.

This clone was picked up a small number of times. The chain employs TRBV27 and TRBJ2-7, with 7 bases lining up with TRBD2. Germline-derived CDR1 and CDR2 are MNHEY and SMNVEV (reference sequence). With 6 bases clipped from V and 6 bases from J, the junction kept 11 bases outside the gene matches. The CDR3 loop spans 14 amino acids. CDR3 region: CASRGAGRVPEQYF. DNA for the CDR3: TGTGCCAGCAGGGGAGCGGGGAGGGTCCCCGAGCAGTACTTC.

This clone was detected only a few times. This chain uses TRBV29-1 with TRBJ1-1; possibly TRBD1 for D (6 bases). Germline assignment: CDR1 SQVTM and CDR2 ANQGSEA. The V gene lost 8 bases and the J gene lost 1 base, with 14 bases spanning the gap. CDR3 length equals 13 residues. CDR3 in amino acids: CSTGGTGNTEAFF. The CDR3, as DNA: TGCAGCACTGGGGGCACAGGGAACACTGAAGCTTTCTTT.

This sequence joins TRBV6-6 and TRBJ2-7, with D perhaps TRBD2 (6 bases). Per germline, CDR1 MNHNY and CDR2 SVGAGI (reference sequence). The CDR3 is made up of 15 amino acids. V was shortened by 5 bases and J by 3 bases, with 17 bases between the two germline ends. This CDR3 is CASSDRLMGLYEQYF. The CDR3, as DNA: TGTGCCAGCAGTGATCGGTTGATGGGACTCTACGAGCAGTACTTC.

The chain couples TRBV18 to TRBJ1-1; no clear D gene. Deletions cut 9 bases from V and 1 base from J, with 12 bases between. The CDR3 extends over 13 amino acids. The germline CDR1 and CDR2 sequences are KGHSH and LQKENI. The CDR3 sequence is CASLTTENTEAFF. DNA of the CDR3: TGTGCCAGTCTCACCACAGAGAACACTGAAGCTTTCTTT.

This clone was seen a few times. The genes are TRBV5-5 and TRBJ1-5; 7 bases map to TRBD1. The CDR3 consists of 15 residues. Trimming removed 1 base from V and 5 bases from J; junction bases left unmatched: 6. Germline V CDR1 and CDR2: SGHKS, YYEKEE (reference sequence). CDR3 DNA: TGTGCCAGCAGCTTGACAGGGGTATCGTATCAGCCCCAGCATTTT. It yields the protein CASSLTGVSYQPQHF. Together with reference TRBV5-5 and TRBJ1-5, the CDR3 gives the full variable domain: DAGVTQSPTHLIKTRGQQVTLRCSPISGHKSVSWYQQVLGQGPQFIFQYYEKEERGRGNFPDRFSARQFPNYSSELNVNALLLGDSALYLCASSLTGVSYQPQHFGDGTRLSIL.

A few counts support this clone. The rearrangement uses TRBV10-3 and TRBJ2-1; 9 bases fit TRBD2. V shed 6 bases and J 4 bases; nucleotides not matched to a gene: 10. Germline-derived CDR1 and CDR2 are ENHRY and SYGVKD. The CDR3 length is 16 residues. The CDR3 DNA follows: TGTGCCATCAGAGATCCTGCGGGAGGGAGGTACAATGAGCAGTTCTTC. It specifies CAIRDPAGGRYNEQFF.

V and J are TRBV4-2 and TRBJ2-2; TRBD1 might be the D (6 bases). V lost 3 bases, J lost 0 bases, and 14 bases lay in between. This CDR3 is built from 17 residues. Germline assignment: CDR1 LGHNA and CDR2 YNFKEQ. Here the CDR3 reads CASSHPNRAANTGELFF. CDR3 coding DNA: TGTGCCAGCAGCCATCCTAACAGGGCCGCGAACACCGGGGAGCTGTTTTTT.

The chain couples TRBV6-6 to TRBJ2-5; 7 bases are a match to TRBD2. The germline CDR1 and CDR2 sequences are MNHNY and SVGAGI (reference sequence). The CDR3 has 14 amino acids. V lost 2 bases to trimming and J lost 7 bases; unmatched junction nucleotides: 7. CDR3 DNA sequence: TGTGCCAGCAGTTACACCCAGTGGGGGGGGACCCAGTACTTC. Its translation: CASSYTQWGGTQYF.

This clone showed up just a few times. The chain links TRBV28 to TRBJ2-5; TRBD2 matches at 8 bases. The V gene end was trimmed by 2 bases and the J gene end by 5 bases; junction bases not matched to a gene: 4. The CDR3 length is 14 residues. Germline V gene sequence: CDR1 MDHEN, CDR2 SYDVKM. CDR3 coding DNA: TGTGCCAGCAGTTTAGGGGGCGGGAGGGAGACCCAGTACTTC. Protein sequence: CASSLGGGRETQYF.

The chain joins TRBV10-3 to TRBJ2-5; possible D gene TRBD1, 6 bases. The ends were cut back, 6 bases at V and 5 bases at J, with 16 bases in the middle. Per germline, CDR1 ENHRY and CDR2 SYGVKD. There are 14 residues in the CDR3. CDR3 DNA: TGTGCCATCAGGACGGACAGAGACGGGGAGACCCAGTACTTC. It yields the protein CAIRTDRDGETQYF.

V is TRBV5-1 and J is TRBJ2-1; D possibly corresponds to TRBD2 (6 bases). The CDR3 extends over 14 amino acids. Germline lookup yields CDR1 SGHRS and CDR2 YFSETQ. Trimming stripped 6 bases from V and 0 bases from J, with 10 bases between. The CDR3 protein is CASTEGLSYNEQFF. The CDR3 nucleotides are TGCGCCAGCACGGAGGGTCTCTCCTACAATGAGCAGTTCTTC. Looking up the rest from reference TRBV5-1 and TRBJ2-1 gives the full variable domain: KAGVTQTPRYLIKTRGQQVTLSCSPISGHRSVSWYQQTPGQGLQFLFEYFSETQRNKGNFPGRFSGRQFSNSRSEMNVSTLELGDSALYLCASTEGLSYNEQFFGPGTRLTVL.

CDR3 amino acids: CASSPRPDSHEQFF. The CDR3 DNA is TGTGCCAGCAGCCCCCGCCCAGACAGTCATGAGCAGTTCTTC. The chain uses TRBV27 and TRBJ2-1, with D tentatively TRBD1 (5 bases). V was clipped by 6 bases and J by 8 bases, with 17 bases between them. CDR1 is MNHEY, CDR2 SMNVEV, per germline (reference sequence). The CDR3 covers 14 residues.

CDR3 sequence (DNA): TGTGCCAGCAGTTTACCGCCCCCCGAGGTCACTGAAGCTTTCTTT. Amino acid sequence: CASSLPPPEVTEAFF. The chain has TRBV28 and TRBJ1-1; unclear D gene. Trimming cost V 2 bases and J 4 bases, with 14 bases left between them. In germline, CDR1 is MDHEN, CDR2 SYDVKM. The CDR3 is made up of 15 amino acids. The variable domain in full, completed from reference TRBV28 and TRBJ1-1, reads DVKVTQSSRYLVKRTGEKVFLECVQDMDHENMFWYRQDPGLGLRLIYFSYDVKMKEKGDIPEGYSVSREKKERFSLILESASTNQTSMYLCASSLPPPEVTEAFFGQGTRLTVV.

This clone was seen once. The rearrangement joins TRBV7-8 to TRBJ2-2; 7 bases match TRBD2. V lost 6 bases to trimming and J lost 1 base; unmatched junction nucleotides: 5. CDR3 length equals 15 residues. CDR1 SGHVS and CDR2 FQNEAQ come from the germline V gene. The CDR3 DNA is TGTGCCAGCAGTTCGGGCGGGAGGAACACCGGGGAGCTGTTTTTT. This sequence encodes CASSSGGRNTGELFF.

This clone showed up just once. The J gene is TRBJ2-3, the V gene TRBV13, with 8 bases matching TRBD1. Germline V gene sequence: CDR1 PRHDT, CDR2 FYEKMQ (reference sequence). V was clipped by 5 bases and J by 6 bases; unmatched bases: 16. The CDR3 runs 17 residues. The CDR3 loop is CASSTFGIAGGADTQYF. Here the CDR3 DNA reads TGTGCCAGCAGCACCTTCGGCATCGCAGGGGGCGCGGATACGCAGTATTTT.

The rearrangement joins TRBV5-1 to TRBJ2-1, with D perhaps matching TRBD2 (6 bases). V lost 6 bases and J 7 bases, leaving 14 bases between the germline ends. The CDR3 contains 13 residues. Germline CDR1 is SGHRS and CDR2 is YFSETQ. The CDR3 is CASKLQGGNEQFF. The CDR3 nucleotides are TGCGCCAGCAAACTGCAGGGAGGTAATGAGCAGTTCTTC.